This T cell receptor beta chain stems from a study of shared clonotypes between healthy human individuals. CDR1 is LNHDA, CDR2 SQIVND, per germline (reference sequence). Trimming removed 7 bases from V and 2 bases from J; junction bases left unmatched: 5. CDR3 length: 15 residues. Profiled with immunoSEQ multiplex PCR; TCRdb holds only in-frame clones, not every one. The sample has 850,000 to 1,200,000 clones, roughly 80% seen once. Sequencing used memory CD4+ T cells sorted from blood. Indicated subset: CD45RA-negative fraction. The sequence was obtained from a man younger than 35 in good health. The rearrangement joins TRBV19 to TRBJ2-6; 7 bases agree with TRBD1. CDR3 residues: CASIKTGAGANVLTF. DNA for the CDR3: TGTGCCAGTATTAAAACAGGGGCTGGGGCCAACGTCCTGACTTTC.